Below are 20 T cell receptor beta chains sequenced from a single sample in a study of T cell repertoires in cytomegalovirus infection. TCRdb re-analysed the reads in MiXCR, keeping a single row per CDR3 protein. The sample consists of fewer than 1,000,000 distinct CDR3 sequences, under 40% of them appearing once. What these receptors recognize is not known. Specimen: cultured CD8+ T cells from PBMCs, collected from culture after CMV antigen stimulation. The source of these receptors is a human donor in good health (CMV status not recorded). Some clones in this sample may be carry-over from other donors' samples.

CDR3 loop: CASSMGGNTQYF. In nucleotides, the CDR3 is TGTGCCAGCAGCATGGGGGGGAATACGCAGTATTTT. The chain links TRBV5-6 to TRBJ2-3, with 7 bases that match TRBD2. Germline V gives CDR1 SGHDT, CDR2 YYEEEE. J gave up 7 bases and V 4 bases, and 3 bases lay outside the gene matches. This CDR3 has 12 residues.

Turning to this clonotype: A much larger clone is a single base away; this may be a read error. This chain joins TRBV7-2 and TRBJ2-3; weak D call: TRBD1 (6 bases). Germline V gene sequence: CDR1 SGHTA, CDR2 FQGNSA. V was shortened by 5 bases and J by 3 bases, with 18 bases between the two germline ends. The CDR3 length is 16 residues. This chain's CDR3 is CASSPLGAGVTDTQYF. CDR3 in DNA: TGTGCCAGCAGCCCCCTGGGGGCAGGGGTGACAGATACGCAGTATTTT.

This clonotype has just a few counts. CDR3 coding DNA: TGTGCCAGCAAAATGGGGGGACACGAAGCTTTCTTT. Protein: CASKMGGHEAFF. V gene TRBV6-2 or TRBV6-3 combines with J gene TRBJ1-1; a weak D match, TRBD1 (6 bases). The CDR3 is made up of 12 amino acids. V shed 7 bases and J shed 8 bases, with 14 bases lying between them. The germline V gene has CDR1 MNHEY and CDR2 SVGEGT.

V gene TRBV20-1 combines with J gene TRBJ2-7; D assignment may be TRBD1 or TRBD2 (7 bases each). V shed 6 bases and J shed 4 bases, with 19 bases lying between them. The CDR3 has 14 residues. The germline V gene has CDR1 DFQATT and CDR2 SNEGSKA (reference sequence). Here the CDR3 reads CSASGGDNPYEQYF. The DNA of the CDR3 is TGCAGTGCCTCAGGGGGGGACAACCCTTACGAGCAGTACTTC.

In this sample, this clonotype turned up once. The rearrangement uses TRBV20-1 and TRBJ1-2; D ambiguous. The CDR3 is 14 amino acids. V was clipped by 0 bases and J by 8 bases, with 16 bases between them. Germline assignment: CDR1 DFQATT and CDR2 SNEGSKA (reference sequence). This CDR3 reads CSARDEKDDPGYTF. As DNA, the CDR3 is TGCAGTGCTAGAGATGAGAAGGATGATCCCGGCTACACCTTC.

The rearrangement links TRBV7-8 to TRBJ1-2; 8 bases are shared with TRBD1. Trimming took 3 bases from V and 4 from J; bases not matched to a gene: 10. Germline-derived CDR1 and CDR2 are SGHVS and FQNEAQ. CDR3 length: 16 residues. CDR3 coding DNA: TGTGCCAGCAGCTTGTCAACAGGGGGAGTTGCCTATGGCTACACCTTC. It encodes CASSLSTGGVAYGYTF.

The rearrangement joins TRBV28 to TRBJ2-2, with a tentative D call TRBD2 (7 bases). Between the trimmed V and J ends, which lost 6 bases and 6 bases, there was a span of 17 bases. CDR1 and CDR2 from the germline V gene are MDHEN and SYDVKM. The CDR3 loop spans 15 amino acids. This CDR3 is CASSPGGRWSGELFF. Here the CDR3 DNA reads TGTGCCAGCAGCCCGGGGGGCCGTTGGTCCGGGGAGCTGTTTTTT.

The CDR3 sequence: CASGPTGAPNTEAFF. CDR3 DNA: TGTGCTAGTGGTCCTACAGGGGCCCCGAACACTGAAGCTTTCTTT. The chain recombines TRBV12-5 with TRBJ1-1; 7 bases fit TRBD1. CDR1 and CDR2 (germline): LGHNT, FRNRAP. V lost 5 bases and J lost 1; bases outside the gene matches: 7. The CDR3 length is 15 residues.

This clonotype occurred once. V gene TRBV7-9 combines with J gene TRBJ1-4, with 9 bases fitting TRBD1. The CDR3 extends over 17 amino acids. The V and J ends lost 2 bases and 5 bases, in that order; junction bases with no gene match: 9. Germline V gene data show CDR1 as SEHNR and CDR2 as FQNEAQ (reference sequence). The CDR3 protein is CASSLTFWDRANEKLFF. CDR3 nucleotides: TGTGCCAGCAGCTTAACATTCTGGGACAGGGCGAATGAAAAACTGTTTTTT.

This clonotype turned up a few times. V and J are TRBV7-9 and TRBJ2-3; possible D gene TRBD2, 5 bases. The CDR3 is 12 amino acids. V gave up 7 bases and J gave up 5 bases, with 10 bases separating them. In germline, CDR1 is SEHNR, CDR2 FQNEAQ (reference sequence). The CDR3 bases are TGTGCCAGCACCCACCGGGGAGATACGCAGTATTTT. Translation gives CASTHRGDTQYF.

This clonotype was observed at least ten times. This chain uses TRBV6-6 with TRBJ2-2, with TRBD2 as a possible D gene (6 bases). The V gene lost 6 bases and the J gene lost 4 bases, with 15 bases spanning the gap. This CDR3 is built from 15 residues. Germline V gene lookup returns CDR1 MNHNY and CDR2 SVGAGI (reference sequence). As DNA, the CDR3 is TGTGCCAGCAGCTTAGGGCAGGGAGGCACCGGGGAGCTGTTTTTT. It translates to CASSLGQGGTGELFF.

The sample holds a few counts of this clonotype. The chain combines TRBV4-1 with TRBJ2-7, with 8 bases identical to TRBD1. The CDR3 has 15 residues. J was trimmed by 3 bases and V by 4 bases; bases with no gene match: 8. CDR1 is MGHRA, CDR2 YSYEKL, per germline. CDR3 in DNA: TGCGCCAGCAGCCTTGAGACAGGGGCCTACTACGAGCAGTACTTC. This encodes CASSLETGAYYEQYF.

CDR3: CASSLDTGKPQHF. CDR3 sequence (DNA): TGCGCCAGCAGCTTGGACACAGGGAAGCCCCAGCATTTT. The chain joins TRBV5-1 to TRBJ1-5; the D gene is possibly TRBD1 (6 bases). This CDR3 contains 13 residues. Per the germline V gene, CDR1 is SGHRS and CDR2 is YFSETQ. The germline V and J ends were trimmed by 0 bases and 8 bases, with 9 bases remaining between them.

J is TRBJ1-5 and V is TRBV27; D gene unclear. CDR1 and CDR2 from the germline V gene are MNHEY and SMNVEV (reference sequence). This CDR3 contains 14 residues. The V and J ends lost 2 bases and 1 base respectively, with 6 bases between them. CDR3 in amino acids: CASSLRPSNQPQHF. The CDR3 DNA follows: TGTGCCAGCAGTTTAAGACCCAGCAATCAGCCCCAGCATTTT.

Only a few counts were recorded for this clonotype. This chain links TRBV7-9 with TRBJ2-5; 9 nucleotides line up with TRBD2. V gave up 11 bases and J gave up 2 bases; unmatched junction bases: 6. Germline CDR1 is SEHNR and CDR2 is FQNEAQ (reference sequence). CDR3 length: 13 amino acids. The DNA for the CDR3 is TGTGCCTGTAGCGGGAGACGGCAAGAGACCCAGTACTTC. As protein: CACSGRRQETQYF.

The chain carries TRBV5-6 and TRBJ2-1, with D possibly TRBD2 on 5 matching bases. Trimming stripped 0 bases from V and 6 bases from J, with 13 bases between. Germline V CDR1 and CDR2: SGHDT, YYEEEE. This CDR3 has 15 amino acids. The CDR3 sequence: CASSLGVDGGNEQFF. DNA for the CDR3: TGTGCCAGCAGCTTGGGCGTCGACGGAGGCAATGAGCAGTTCTTC.

CDR3 nucleotides: TGTGCCAGCAACGAGGGGGACCTGAACACTGAAGCTTTCTTT. This sequence encodes CASNEGDLNTEAFF. The V gene is TRBV7-9, the J gene TRBJ1-1; perhaps TRBD1 as D (6 bases). Trimming took off 7 bases at V and 0 bases at J, with 12 bases between the two ends. The germline CDR1 and CDR2 sequences are SEHNR and FQNEAQ (reference sequence). The CDR3 loop spans 14 amino acids.

The chain recombines TRBV10-3 with TRBJ2-1; D may be TRBD1 or TRBD2 (6 bases each). Germline lookup yields CDR1 ENHRY and CDR2 SYGVKD. CDR3 size: 14 residues. V lost 5 bases, J lost 7 bases, and 15 bases lay in between. The CDR3 region is CAISRGQLVNEQFF. CDR3 coding DNA: TGTGCCATCAGTCGGGGGCAATTAGTGAATGAGCAGTTCTTC.

This clonotype was seen only a few times. The rearrangement links TRBV4-2 to TRBJ1-2, with TRBD1 matching over 7 bases. V was pared by 4 bases and J by 6 bases, with 14 bases of the junction left unmatched. From germline, CDR1 is LGHNA and CDR2 YNFKEQ. The CDR3 extends over 16 amino acids. The CDR3 region has the DNA TGTGCCAGCAGCCCCCGTCCGGGGACAGTTTTCGATGGCTACACCTTC. This gives the protein CASSPRPGTVFDGYTF.

This rearrangement joins TRBV7-6 to TRBJ1-4; TRBD1 is a possible D gene (5 bases). This CDR3 has 14 amino acids. CDR1 is SGHVS and CDR2 is FNYEAQ in the germline V gene. Deletions cut 1 base from V and 7 bases from J, with 10 bases between. Here the CDR3 DNA reads TGTGCCAGCAGCTTAGAGGCGGGGACTGAAAAACTGTTTTTT. Amino acids: CASSLEAGTEKLFF.